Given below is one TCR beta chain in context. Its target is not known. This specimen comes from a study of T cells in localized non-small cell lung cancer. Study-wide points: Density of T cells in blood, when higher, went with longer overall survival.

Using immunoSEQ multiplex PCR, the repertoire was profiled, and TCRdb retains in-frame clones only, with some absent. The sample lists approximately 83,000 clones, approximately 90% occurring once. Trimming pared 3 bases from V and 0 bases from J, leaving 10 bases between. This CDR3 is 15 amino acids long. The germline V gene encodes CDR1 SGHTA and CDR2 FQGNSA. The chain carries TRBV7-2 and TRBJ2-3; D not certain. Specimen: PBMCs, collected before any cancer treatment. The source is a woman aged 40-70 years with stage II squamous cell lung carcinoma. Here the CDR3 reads CASSFFLSSTDTQYF. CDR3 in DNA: TGTGCCAGCAGCTTCTTCCTTTCTAGCACAGATACGCAGTATTTT.